This TCR beta chain came from a study of metastatic and nonmetastatic thyroid tumors. Study-wide background: The authors compared repertoires across blood and tumor or nodule tissue from malignant and benign thyroid patients. General study findings and limits: Benign nodules were reported to have significantly lower TCR beta diversity than malignant thyroid tumors, in blood and tumor.

There are a few counts of this clone. No antigen is known for it. TCRdb reanalyzed the PCR reads via MiXCR. This table holds around 16,000 clones, about 26% found once. This CDR3 comprises 16 residues. The ends lost 5 bases at V and 0 bases at J; junction bases unmatched: 7. There were no patients who had received any treatment before thyroid surgery. This clonotype originated in a female donor with papillary thyroid cancer or a benign thyroid nodule (not recorded which). Some clones in this sample may be carry-over from other donors' samples. The rearrangement joins TRBV12-3 or TRBV12-4 to TRBJ2-3; TRBD2 aligns across 8 bases. Source material: adjacent normal tissue. The chain's CDR3 is CASSPQPSGSTDTQYF. CDR3 in DNA: TGTGCCAGCAGTCCTCAGCCTAGCGGGAGCACAGATACGCAGTATTTT.